A selection of T cell receptor beta chains follows, all from one sample in a study of CD8+ T cells in alopecia areata. Using immunoSEQ multiplex PCR, the repertoire was profiled, and TCRdb retains in-frame clones only, with some absent. The data hold 85,000 to 95,000 clones, with about three quarters observed a single time. The source material was CD8+ T cells sorted from blood, sampled between weeks 44 and 45, from a patient treated with tofacitinib. These receptors were obtained from a human donor with alopecia areata. Each CDR3 is given with its conserved first and last residue. The D gene is left open where the match is weak. Part of the rows lack a size; the others show once, few, many or a class for expanded clones.

TRBJ1-2 | NA | TRBV5-1 | NA | TGCGCCAGCAGCTTGGGCGAAGCTAACTATGGCTACACCTTC | CASSLGEANYGYTF
TRBJ1-1 | NA | TRBV7-2 | TRBD1 | TGTGCCAGCAGCTTAGTCTCTCGGGACAGAATTACTGAAGCTTTCTTT | CASSLVSRDRITEAFF
TRBJ1-1 | NA | TRBV7-9 | NA | TGTGCCAGCAGCCAGGGATCGAACACTGAAGCTTTCTTT | CASSQGSNTEAFF
TRBJ1-1 | NA | TRBV7-3 | NA | TGTGCCAGCAGCTTAGTACAGACTTTGAACACTGAAGCTTTCTTT | CASSLVQTLNTEAFF
TRBJ1-1 | NA | TRBV5-1 | NA | TGCGCCAGCAGCTTGGACAGGAAGAACACTGAAGCTTTCTTT | CASSLDRKNTEAFF
TRBJ1-1 | NA | TRBV9 | NA | TGTGCCAGCAGCGTAGCTGAGGACACTGAAGCTTTCTTT | CASSVAEDTEAFF
TRBJ1-1 | NA | TRBV6-6 | NA | TGTGCCAGCAGTTACGGACCGAACACTGAAGCTTTCTTT | CASSYGPNTEAFF
TRBJ1-1 | few | TRBV11-2 | NA | TGTGCCAGCAGCACGGGACCCACGGGGGGGGACACTGAAGCTTTCTTT | CASSTGPTGGDTEAFF
TRBJ2-1 | NA | TRBV5-5 | TRBD1 | TGTGCCAGCAGCCTCGACAGGGGCTCCTACAATGAGCAGTTCTTC | CASSLDRGSYNEQFF
TRBJ2-7 | NA | TRBV2 | TRBD1 | TGTGCCAGCAGTGACCCTAGGGACAGATCCTACGAGCAGTACTTC | CASSDPRDRSYEQYF
TRBJ1-1 | NA | TRBV7-8 | NA | TGTGCCAGCAGCCGTAATACGGGGGCAGCTCGTAACACTGAAGCTTTCTTT | CASSRNTGAARNTEAFF
TRBJ1-6 | NA | TRBV9 | TRBD1 | TGTGCCAGCAGGGAGGGACAGGGTAATTCACCCCTCCACTTT | CASREGQGNSPLHF
TRBJ2-2 | NA | TRBV13 | NA | TGTGCCAGCAGTCGGTGGGGTGACACCGGGGAGCTGTTTTTT | CASSRWGDTGELFF
TRBJ2-7 | few | TRBV6-1 | NA | TGTGCCAGCAGTGAAACGACACCTAACCCTTCGTACGAGCAGTACTTC | CASSETTPNPSYEQYF
TRBJ1-1 | NA | TRBV5-1 | NA | TGCGCCAGCAGCTGGACGGAGAACACTGAAGCTTTCTTT | CASSWTENTEAFF
TRBJ1-1 | NA | TRBV7-2 | TRBD1 | TGTGCCAGCAGCTTAGAGGCAGGGGGGCCTGAAGCTTTCTTT | CASSLEAGGPEAFF
TRBJ2-2 | NA | TRBV4-3 | NA | TGCGCCAGCAGCCCCACAGCCACCGGGGAGCTGTTTTTT | CASSPTATGELFF
TRBJ1-2 | NA | TRBV7-9 | TRBD1 | TGTGCCAGCAGTCCCGGGACAGGGGCGTATGGCTACACCTTC | CASSPGTGAYGYTF
TRBJ2-3 | NA | TRBV9 | NA | TGTGCCAGCAGCGTAGATGTATCCACAGATACGCAGTATTTT | CASSVDVSTDTQYF
TRBJ2-1 | few | TRBV11-2 | TRBD2 | TGTGCCAGCAGCTTCACTAGCGGGGGGGCGACGGTTGCCTACAATGAGCAGTTCTTC | CASSFTSGGATVAYNEQFF
TRBJ1-2 | NA | TRBV5-6 | TRBD1 | TGTGCCAGCAGCTCTCTGACAGGGGCAGATGGCTACACCTTC | CASSSLTGADGYTF
TRBJ1-1 | NA | TRBV5-1 | NA | TGCGCCAGCAGCCAGGGACAACTTACCCCGAACACTGAAGCTTTCTTT | CASSQGQLTPNTEAFF
TRBJ2-3 | NA | TRBV5-4 | NA | TGTGCCAGCAGGGGCAGTAGCACAGATACGCAGTATTTT | CASRGSSTDTQYF
TRBJ2-1 | NA | TRBV10-2 | NA | TGCGCCAGCAGTGTTCAGGTGTACAATGAGCAGTTCTTC | CASSVQVYNEQFF
TRBJ1-1 | NA | TRBV2 | NA | TGTGCCAGCGGCGGCACTGAAGCTTTCTTT | CASGGTEAFF
TRBJ2-1 | NA | TRBV7-9 | NA | TGTGCCAGCAGCCCAACGTCAGGGACCAATGAGCAGTTCTTC | CASSPTSGTNEQFF
TRBJ1-4 | NA | TRBV7-6 | NA | TGTGCCAGCAGCTTAGATTTGGATAATGAAAAACTGTTTTTT | CASSLDLDNEKLFF
TRBJ1-1 | NA | TRBV11-2 | NA | TGTGCCAGCAGCTTATGGCCCCGGGTTGGGCCGGAGGGGAACACTGAAGCTTTCTTT | CASSLWPRVGPEGNTEAFF
TRBJ2-2 | once | TRBV13 | NA | TGTGCCAGCAGCTTGGGACGGAACACCGGGGAGCTGTTTTTT | CASSLGRNTGELFF
TRBJ1-4 | NA | TRBV7-8 | NA | TGTGCCAGCAGCATTACCCGGGTATCTGCAACTAATGAAAAACTGTTTTTT | CASSITRVSATNEKLFF